This T cell receptor beta chain comes out of a study of T-cell memory formation after mild COVID-19. To note about this clonotype: The antigen remains unidentified.

The study, taken as a whole, reports: CD4+ contracting clones were mainly CM and EM; CD8+ ones, EMRA. Clones contracting over day 15 to 85 were CD4/CD8 balanced, with later expanders leaning CD4+. Second-wave clones with a day 37 peak had unconfirmed SARS-CoV-2 specificity. Pre-infection memory showed some responding clones, and this suggested that cross-reactive memory joined.

Trimming took 0 bases from V and 6 from J; bases not matched to a gene: 8. Germline lookup yields CDR1 GTSNPN and CDR2 SVGIG (reference sequence). CDR3 length: 15 residues. MiXCR, run by TCRdb on the 5' RACE reads, gives a single entry per CDR3 protein. This sample carries around 510,000 distinct CDR3 sequences, about 22% of them seen once, and the ten largest clones take around 9.2%. The TCR comes from an adult woman who had mild COVID-19 (a few samples of this study predate the infection). Cell type and time point are not known. The chain is built from TRBV30 and TRBJ2-1; TRBD2 matches at 7 bases. The sequenced material came from PBMCs or a T cell subset sorted from them (not recorded which). The CDR3 region is CAWSVWAPGGNEQFF. The CDR3 coding sequence is TGTGCCTGGAGTGTATGGGCACCGGGGGGCAATGAGCAGTTCTTC.